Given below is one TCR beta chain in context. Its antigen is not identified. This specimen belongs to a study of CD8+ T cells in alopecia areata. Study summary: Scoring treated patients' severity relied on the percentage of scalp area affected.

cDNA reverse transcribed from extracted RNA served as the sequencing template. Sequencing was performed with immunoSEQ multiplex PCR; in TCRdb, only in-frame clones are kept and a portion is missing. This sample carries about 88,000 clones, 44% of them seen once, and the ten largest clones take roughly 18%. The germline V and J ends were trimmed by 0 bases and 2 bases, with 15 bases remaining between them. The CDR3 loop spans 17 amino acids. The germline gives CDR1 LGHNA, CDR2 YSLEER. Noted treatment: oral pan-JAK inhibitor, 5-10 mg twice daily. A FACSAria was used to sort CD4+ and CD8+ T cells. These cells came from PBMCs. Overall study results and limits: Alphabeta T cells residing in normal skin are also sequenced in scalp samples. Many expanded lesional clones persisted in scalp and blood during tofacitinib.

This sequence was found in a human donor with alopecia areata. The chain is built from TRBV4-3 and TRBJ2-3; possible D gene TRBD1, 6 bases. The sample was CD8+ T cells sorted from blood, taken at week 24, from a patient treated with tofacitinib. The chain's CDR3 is CASSQERGTGITDTQYF. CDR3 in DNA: TGCGCCAGCAGCCAAGAAAGGGGGACGGGGATCACAGATACGCAGTATTTT.